This T cell receptor (beta chain) was identified in a study of T cell repertoires in cytomegalovirus infection (dated by TCRdb to the late 2010s). The study in broad terms: The HLA type of each donor mattered for the analysis, because public TCR beta signatures pointed to carriage of CMV infection along with the matching HLA type.

From its cysteine to its phenylalanine, the CDR3 spans 15 amino acids. Only CDR3 DNA is held: 45 bases, read in frame from base 1. From the germline V gene (reference sequence), CDR1 is MNHNY and CDR2 is SVGAGI. The V and J ends are trimmed by 8 bases and 3 bases, leaving 16 bases between them. The sequencer was an Illumina HiSeq 1500. Starting from the raw public reads, TCRdb applied fastp trimming at Q25, assembled clones with MiXCR and retained in-frame beta chains. One record per CDR3 amino acid sequence lists the most common genes and DNA. The sample includes 100,000 or so distinct CDR3 sequences, with 16% observed a single time. 8% of the sample rests with the top ten. Study-wide conclusions, independent of this receptor: In both this cohort and an independent roughly 350-donor cohort, the cumulative frequency of public TCR beta family members distinguished carriers of CMV infection plus the relevant HLA type. The ex vivo response was dominated by HLA-C-restricted CMV-specific TCR beta clonotypes, which also provided the single most frequent clonotype in two of eight donors.

This clonotype was recorded a few times. No cognate antigen has been identified for it. One base away there is no much larger clone; base qualities are not given. Sequencing used PBMCs. The receptor was derived from a human donor in good health (CMV status not recorded). Some clones in this sample may be carry-over from other donors' samples. The chain employs TRBV6-6 and TRBJ2-2, and TRBD2 may be the D gene, going by 7 matching bases. For the CDR3, the sequence is CASSQQGGDTGELFF. The nucleotides are TGTGCCAGCTCCCAACAGGGAGGGGACACCGGGGAGCTGTTTTTT.